Below, 13 T cell receptor beta chains from the same sample are listed, as sequenced in a study of cytomegalovirus exposure and HLA in healthy donors. PCR amplification relied on 60 Vbeta primers (plus 13 Jbeta primers). The assay was immunoSEQ multiplex PCR, and TCRdb's table has in-frame clones only and misses some. The sample records around 140,000 clones, 87% being singletons. Sequencing was carried out using PBMCs. The receptors here all came from a woman aged 25 to 39 in good health and CMV-seronegative.

CDR3 nucleotides: TGTGCCAGCAGCCAACACAGGAATGAGCAGTTCTTC. Translated, it gives CASSQHRNEQFF. The gene calls are TRBV5-6 and TRBJ2-1; D may be TRBD1 (5 bases). The V end was cut by 4 bases, the J end by 7 bases, with 9 bases between. CDR3 length: 12 residues. Per germline, CDR1 SGHDT and CDR2 YYEEEE. Full variable domain (missing parts from reference TRBV5-6 and TRBJ2-1): DAGVTQSPTHLIKTRGQQVTLRCSPKSGHDTVSWYQQALGQGPQFIFQYYEEEERQRGNFPDRFSGHQFPNYSSELNVNALLLGDSALYLCASSQHRNEQFFGPGTRLTVL.

Note on this clone: The junction departs from the called germline gene at one end, perhaps through a read error. The rearrangement joins TRBV7-9 to TRBJ2-7; D is possibly TRBD2 (5 bases). Per the germline V gene, CDR1 is SEHNR and CDR2 is FQNEAQ (reference sequence). The CDR3 extends over 14 amino acids. Here the CDR3 DNA reads TGTTCCAGCAGCGGAGATATCGGTAGTACTGAGCAGTACTTC. Its protein product is CSSSGDIGSTEQYF.

Only one count was recorded for this clone. The chain combines TRBV30 with TRBJ2-7, with 9 bases aligning to TRBD1. CDR1 and CDR2 from the germline V gene are GTSNPN and SVGIG (reference sequence). Losses at the gene ends were 0 bases for V and 5 bases for J; bases not matched to a gene: 8. The CDR3 contains 15 residues. This chain's CDR3 is CAWSVLGTGRNEQYF. DNA for the CDR3: TGTGCCTGGAGTGTACTCGGGACAGGGAGGAACGAGCAGTACTTC.

The chain carries TRBV7-8 and TRBJ1-4; maybe TRBD1 (5 bases). The germline V and J ends were trimmed by 5 bases and 4 bases, with 17 bases remaining between them. The CDR3 is made up of 16 amino acids. In germline, CDR1 is SGHVS, CDR2 FQNEAQ. The CDR3 here is CASSQAGFSLNEKLFF. In DNA, the CDR3 is TGTGCCAGCAGCCAAGCAGGGTTTTCGCTTAATGAAAAACTGTTTTTT.

Written as DNA, the CDR3 is TGTGCCAGCAGCCCCCGGGACAGGGTTACCCCTTCTGGGGCCAACGTCCTGACTTTC. This encodes CASSPRDRVTPSGANVLTF. The chain carries TRBV7-9 and TRBJ2-6; 9 nucleotides line up with TRBD1. Germline lookup yields CDR1 SEHNR and CDR2 FQNEAQ (reference sequence). The CDR3 runs 19 residues. The junction had 12 bases not matched to a gene; V was cut back by 5 bases and J by 1 base.

This CDR3 reads CASRPGGGYEQYF. DNA of the CDR3: TGTGCCAGTAGGCCAGGGGGCGGCTACGAGCAGTACTTC. The V gene is TRBV19, the J gene TRBJ2-7, with TRBD1 matching 8 bases. The CDR3 has 13 amino acids. CDR1 and CDR2 (germline): LNHDA, SQIVND (reference sequence). After removal of 6 bases from V and 3 bases from J, the junction contained 4 bases not matched to a gene.

The V and J genes are TRBV4-1 and TRBJ2-2, with 10 positions matching TRBD1. V lost 3 bases and J lost 5; bases outside the gene matches: 9. The CDR3 is 17 amino acids. The germline V gene has CDR1 MGHRA and CDR2 YSYEKL. The CDR3: CASSHSTGTGVTGELFF. For the CDR3, the DNA is TGCGCCAGCAGCCATTCAACCGGGACAGGGGTGACCGGGGAGCTGTTTTTT.

V is TRBV7-6 and J is TRBJ2-6; 8 positions match TRBD1. In germline, CDR1 is SGHVS, CDR2 FNYEAQ. The CDR3 has 17 amino acids. Trimming at V came to 1 base and at J to 1 base, leaving 3 bases not matched to a gene. DNA of the CDR3: TGTGCCAGCAGCTTAGGACAGGGGAGGTCTGGGGCCAACGTCCTGACTTTC. This encodes CASSLGQGRSGANVLTF.

This chain joins TRBV28 and TRBJ1-2; a possible D gene is TRBD1 (5 bases). Trimming shortened V by 6 bases and J by 8 bases, and 19 bases separated the two germline ends. The CDR3 contains 14 residues. Germline-derived CDR1 and CDR2 are MDHEN and SYDVKM. CDR3 protein: CASRKQVGDRGYTF. The CDR3 DNA reads as TGTGCCAGCAGAAAACAGGTTGGGGATCGCGGCTACACCTTC.

The chain uses TRBV28 and TRBJ2-3; D gene ambiguous. The CDR3 spans 12 residues. The V gene's germline CDR1 is MDHEN and CDR2 SYDVKM. V was pared by 8 bases and J by 2 bases, with 8 bases between. The CDR3 is CASAEATDTQYF. For the CDR3, the DNA is TGTGCCAGCGCAGAGGCCACAGATACGCAGTATTTT.

The J gene is TRBJ2-5, the V gene TRBV28; 13 nucleotides match TRBD2. The CDR3 is made up of 15 amino acids. J lost 5 bases, V lost 5 bases, and 5 bases had no gene match. Germline V gene sequence: CDR1 MDHEN, CDR2 SYDVKM. The CDR3 loop reads CASSHPGLAGETQYF. In DNA form, the CDR3 reads TGTGCCAGCAGTCATCCGGGACTAGCGGGGGAGACCCAGTACTTC.

The V and J genes are TRBV2 and TRBJ2-3; 12 nucleotides agree with TRBD2. The CDR3 consists of 16 residues. Germline V CDR1 and CDR2: SNHLY, FYNNEI. V lost 4 bases to trimming and J lost 4 bases; unmatched junction nucleotides: 6. CDR3 DNA: TGTGCCAGCAGTGCAGGGACTAGCGGGTTCCCAGATACGCAGTATTTT. It encodes CASSAGTSGFPDTQYF.

V is TRBV7-2 and J is TRBJ2-7, with D unresolved. Germline assignment: CDR1 SGHTA and CDR2 FQGNSA. V was trimmed by 7 bases and J by 4 bases, leaving 17 bases between them. This CDR3 spans 14 amino acids. In nucleotides, the CDR3 is TGTGCCAGCACCCGAGAGTTGGGCCCATACGAGCAGTACTTC. It encodes CASTRELGPYEQYF.